Sequencing of this T cell receptor (beta chain) was carried out in a study of CD8 T cells in ankylosing spondylitis. Study outcomes and limitations: The study identified a TCR beta motif of roughly eight highly homologous variants that appeared characteristic of ankylosing spondylitis blood.

Libraries of TCR beta came from quantitative 5'-RACE with molecular barcodes. TCRdb reprocessed the 5' RACE reads via MiXCR and lists one record per CDR3 protein. This sample carries a few hundred thousand distinct CDR3 sequences, 17% of them seen once, and the ten largest clones take around 0.92%. The CDR3 is 12 amino acids. V was clipped by 1 base and J by 8 bases, with 9 bases between them. Germline CDR1 LGHDT, CDR2 YNNKEL (reference sequence). A few counts support this clonotype. Its antigen is as yet unknown. Specimen: blood, either unsorted or a sorted T cell fraction (not recorded which). V and J are TRBV3-1 and TRBJ2-7, with D unresolved. This receptor was obtained from a male donor with ankylosing spondylitis. The CDR3 region is CASSQVPEKQYF. The CDR3 DNA follows: TGTGCCAGCAGCCAAGTTCCCGAGAAGCAGTACTTC.